This T cell receptor (beta chain) was captured by sequencing in a study of blood T cell repertoires in COVID-19. Profiling relied on immunoSEQ multiplex PCR, and the TCRdb table lists in-frame clones only, not all of them. Seen here are about 230,000 clones, approximately 84% observed once, and the top ten hold about 0.91%. V was cut by 7 bases and J by 4 bases, with 17 bases left in between. The V gene's germline CDR1 is MNHEY and CDR2 SVGAGI. This CDR3 contains 15 residues. The V call is TRBV6-5, the J call TRBJ1-3; no firm D call. Sequencing was done on a sample of peripheral blood. This receptor was identified in a man aged 40-55 years with acute or convalescent COVID-19. The CDR3 loop reads CASTSGGGRGNTIYF. CDR3 DNA: TGTGCCAGCACATCAGGAGGAGGTAGAGGAAACACCATATATTTT.